This T cell receptor beta chain came from a study of blood T cell repertoires in COVID-19. Study background: Spain, Italy and the United States supplied samples that represented acute and convalescent COVID-19. T cells, B-cell-depleted T cells, or PBMCs provided the cDNA or gDNA that served as material.

In the original processing: Counts of nucleated cells, estimated from reference gene primer amplification, were obtained. Produced via immunoSEQ multiplex PCR; TCRdb's table is partial and in-frame only. The V and J calls and the clone size are those of that table, but D and trimming were determined from the DNA. The table records 340,000 or so clones, 80% to 90% of them present only once. This CDR3 contains 16 residues. The germline CDR1 and CDR2 sequences are LNHDA and SQIVND (reference sequence). Trimming pared 1 base from V and 1 base from J, leaving 12 bases between. Sequenced material: PBMCs or T cells enriched from blood (not recorded which). This receptor was taken from a woman in her thirties or forties with acute COVID-19. V gene TRBV19 combines with J gene TRBJ2-3; a possible D gene is TRBD1 (5 bases). The CDR3 protein is CASSIGWEGGTDTQYF. The CDR3 DNA sequence: TGTGCCAGTAGTATAGGTTGGGAAGGGGGCACAGATACGCAGTATTTT.